This T cell receptor (beta chain) emerged from a study of T cell clusters in autoimmune cytopenias. Study summary: The median distinct TRB clonotype count was approximately 2,500 per sample, from a median roughly 52,000 reads.

Study-level findings and limits: TRB repertoire shifts in secondary cytopenia and chronic lymphocytic leukemia mostly reflected lymphoma, not autoimmunity.

One tube held mixed TRB-A and TRB-B primer pools for touch-down PCR. With the multiplex PCR reads reprocessed, TCRdb shows one record per CDR3 protein and no DNA. Across roughly 4,500 distinct CDR3 sequences, the top ten clones capture about 16% of the sample. As for this clonotype: What it binds is not known.

Each sample's input was 200 to 250 ng genomic DNA, 40,000 or so genome equivalents. The sequence came from a human donor with an autoimmune cytopenia or autoimmune hepatitis (not recorded which). The sequencing sample was made of peripheral blood.

CDR3 sequence: CASSEPGSYEQYF. The chain carries TRBV19 and TRBJ2-7; TCRdb designates TRBD1, a call that cannot be tested without DNA. Germline-derived CDR1 and CDR2 are LNHDA and SQIVND (reference sequence). The CDR3 loop spans 13 amino acids.